Below are 24 T cell receptor beta chains sequenced from a single sample in a study of cytomegalovirus exposure and HLA in healthy donors. The primer mix had 60 Vbeta and 13 Jbeta primers. This table comes from immunoSEQ multiplex PCR, and its TCRdb copy is limited to in-frame clones, with some not included. Of around 230,000 clones listed, roughly 79% are singletons. Material for sequencing was PBMCs. The receptors come from a male donor in good health and CMV-seronegative.

The chain employs TRBV29-1 and TRBJ2-7, with D hard to call. V gave up 4 bases and J gave up 0 bases, with 10 bases separating them. CDR1 is SQVTM and CDR2 is ANQGSEA in the germline V gene. This CDR3 has 13 residues. The CDR3, as DNA: TGCAGCGTTGCAATAACGAGCTCCTACGAGCAGTACTTC. Its protein product is CSVAITSSYEQYF.

The chain uses TRBV7-3 and TRBJ2-3, with D uncertain. Germline V lookup: CDR1 SGHTA, CDR2 FQGTGA. This CDR3 has 17 residues. V gave up 1 base and J gave up 0 bases, with 14 bases separating them. The CDR3 is CASSLIGPGPSTDTQYF. DNA for the CDR3: TGTGCCAGCAGCTTAATTGGTCCAGGCCCAAGCACAGATACGCAGTATTTT.

This rearrangement joins TRBV4-3 to TRBJ2-5, with TRBD2 matching 8 bases. The CDR3 is made up of 15 amino acids. J was trimmed by 5 bases and V by 4 bases; bases with no gene match: 9. The germline V gene has CDR1 LGHNA and CDR2 YSLEER. CDR3 residues: CASSPRSGSGETQYF. The CDR3 coding sequence is TGCGCCAGCAGCCCGAGGAGCGGGAGTGGGGAGACCCAGTACTTC.

This clone was counted a few times. The chain has TRBV28 and TRBJ2-7, with 7 bases lining up with TRBD1. The CDR3 has 16 residues. Germline values: CDR1 MDHEN, CDR2 SYDVKM. V dropped 3 bases and J dropped 3; count of bases not matched to a gene: 11. The CDR3 here is CASSFVAGGLDYEQYF. The CDR3 nucleotides are TGTGCCAGCAGTTTCGTGGCAGGGGGTTTGGACTACGAGCAGTACTTC.

This chain uses TRBV27 with TRBJ2-7, with D possibly TRBD1 on 5 matching bases. Trimming removed 3 bases at V and 6 bases at J, with 9 bases between. Germline V gene sequence: CDR1 MNHEY, CDR2 SMNVEV (reference sequence). The CDR3 consists of 12 residues. CDR3 sequence reads: CASSFQGGEQYF. CDR3 nucleotides: TGTGCCAGCAGTTTTCAGGGCGGCGAGCAGTACTTC.

The chain is built from TRBV11-2 and TRBJ1-1; 7 bases agree with TRBD1. V lost 2 bases to trimming and J lost 4 bases; unmatched junction nucleotides: 13. Germline loops: CDR1 SGHAT, CDR2 FQNNGV. The CDR3 consists of 17 residues. The CDR3 bases are TGTGCCAGCAGCTTACTGGGACAGACGATTAGTATCACTGAAGCTTTCTTT. Its protein product is CASSLLGQTISITEAFF.

The genes are TRBV2 and TRBJ1-2; D call uncertain. Germline CDR1 and CDR2: SNHLY and FYNNEI. The CDR3 loop spans 10 amino acids. V was pared by 3 bases and J by 9 bases, with 5 bases between. CDR3 loop: CASSDSSYTF. The CDR3 DNA reads TGTGCCAGCAGTGACAGTAGCTACACCTTC.

CDR3 bases: TGTGCCAGCTCACCACCTAGCGGGGTTTCCTACGAGCAGTACTTC. Its protein product is CASSPPSGVSYEQYF. The gene calls are TRBV18 and TRBJ2-7, with TRBD2 matching 8 bases. Trimming cost V 0 bases and J 1 base; bases outside gene matches: 2. This CDR3 spans 15 amino acids. CDR1 and CDR2 (germline): KGHSH, LQKENI.

The chain joins TRBV9 to TRBJ2-1; 11 nucleotides align to TRBD2. The CDR3 has 19 amino acids. V shed 4 bases and J 0 bases; nucleotides not matched to a gene: 12. CDR1 and CDR2 from the germline V gene are SGDLS and YYNGEE. The CDR3 region is CASSSGTSGSVGSYNEQFF. The DNA of the CDR3 is TGTGCCAGCAGCTCCGGGACTAGCGGAAGTGTAGGCTCCTACAATGAGCAGTTCTTC.

The chain uses TRBV25-1 and TRBJ2-1; TRBD2 agrees at 10 bases. The CDR3 consists of 15 residues. CDR1 and CDR2 (germline): MGHDK, SYGVNS. J lost 4 bases, V lost 8 bases, and 8 bases had no gene match. The CDR3 region has the DNA TGTGCCAGCGACATAGCGGGAGGAGGATACAATGAGCAGTTCTTC. Residues: CASDIAGGGYNEQFF. Filled out from reference TRBV25-1 and TRBJ2-1, the complete variable domain reads EADIYQTPRYLVIGTGKKITLECSQTMGHDKMYWYQQDPGMELHLIHYSYGVNSTEKGDLSSESTVSRIRTEHFPLTLESARPSHTSQYLCASDIAGGGYNEQFFGPGTRLTVL.

The sample holds a few counts of this clone. The CDR3 sequence is CASSLDRTGKDEQYF. In nucleotides, the CDR3 is TGTGCCAGCAGCTTAGACCGGACAGGAAAGGACGAGCAGTACTTC. This sequence joins TRBV7-8 and TRBJ2-7, with 7 bases aligning to TRBD1. Germline V gene data show CDR1 as SGHVS and CDR2 as FQNEAQ. The CDR3 consists of 15 residues. J was trimmed by 5 bases and V by 1 base; bases with no gene match: 8.

This clone was recorded a few times. The V and J genes are TRBV5-1 and TRBJ2-5, with 11 bases lining up with TRBD2. Unmatched junction bases numbered 6, after V lost 0 bases and J lost 5 bases. Germline CDR1 is SGHRS and CDR2 is YFSETQ. This CDR3 region has 16 residues. The CDR3 DNA sequence: TGCGCCAGCAGCTTGGGACTAGCGGGGCTGCGGGAGACCCAGTACTTC. Its translation: CASSLGLAGLRETQYF. The full variable domain, completed using reference TRBV5-1 and TRBJ2-5, is KAGVTQTPRYLIKTRGQQVTLSCSPISGHRSVSWYQQTPGQGLQFLFEYFSETQRNKGNFPGRFSGRQFSNSRSEMNVSTLELGDSALYLCASSLGLAGLRETQYFGPGTRLLVL.

The chain couples TRBV27 to TRBJ1-5; TRBD1 agrees at 7 bases. Trimming took 6 bases from V and 4 from J; bases not matched to a gene: 9. The CDR3 has 15 residues. CDR1 and CDR2 (germline): MNHEY, SMNVEV (reference sequence). CDR3 in DNA: TGTGCCAGCAGCTTCTTGGGACAGCTAAATCAGCCCCAGCATTTT. This encodes CASSFLGQLNQPQHF.

The V and J genes are TRBV28 and TRBJ2-7; 8 positions agree with TRBD1. Germline loops: CDR1 MDHEN, CDR2 SYDVKM. The CDR3 totals 16 residues. Losses at the gene ends were 2 bases for V and 4 bases for J; bases not matched to a gene: 10. Here the CDR3 reads CASSLASGGGRYEQYF. The CDR3 bases are TGTGCCAGCAGTTTAGCTTCAGGGGGCGGTCGGTACGAGCAGTACTTC.

This chain uses TRBV9 with TRBJ2-2; 11 nucleotides match TRBD1. Trimming at V came to 2 bases and at J to 6 bases, leaving 6 bases not matched to a gene. There are 16 residues in the CDR3. Germline-derived CDR1 and CDR2 are SGDLS and YYNGEE. CDR3 in DNA: TGTGCCAGCAGCGTCTCCCCGGGACAGGGGGCCGGGGAGCTGTTTTTT. This codes for CASSVSPGQGAGELFF.

The genes are TRBV5-1 and TRBJ2-1; D not resolved. V lost 1 base, J lost 3 bases, and 11 bases lay in between. The CDR3 runs to 15 residues. Germline V lookup: CDR1 SGHRS, CDR2 YFSETQ. CDR3 nucleotides: TGCGCCAGCAGCTTGCGGTCCCCTGACTACAATGAGCAGTTCTTC. This gives the protein CASSLRSPDYNEQFF.

The gene calls are TRBV19 and TRBJ2-7; 8 positions agree with TRBD1. Germline lookup yields CDR1 LNHDA and CDR2 SQIVND (reference sequence). V gave up 5 bases and J gave up 3 bases; unmatched junction bases: 12. The CDR3 has 16 amino acids. The CDR3 DNA follows: TGTGCCAGTAGTCACACAGGGGGGAATTTATACTACGAGCAGTACTTC. As protein: CASSHTGGNLYYEQYF.

This chain uses TRBV19 with TRBJ2-2; the D gene is possibly TRBD1 (5 bases). The CDR3 runs 13 residues. Trimming stripped 7 bases from V and 2 bases from J, with 8 bases between. CDR1 and CDR2 from the germline V gene are LNHDA and SQIVND (reference sequence). The CDR3 nucleotides are TGTGCCAGTAAAGGACATAACACCGGGGAGCTGTTTTTT. It specifies CASKGHNTGELFF.

V and J are TRBV7-2 and TRBJ1-2; a weak D match, TRBD1 (5 bases). This CDR3 has 13 amino acids. Germline CDR1 SGHTA, CDR2 FQGNSA. Trimming took 8 bases from V and 6 from J, leaving 16 bases between them. CDR3 coding DNA: TGTGCCAGCTTAGGCCAGGCGGGGGATGGCTACACCTTC. Translating gives CASLGQAGDGYTF. Variable domain in full (rest from reference TRBV7-2 and TRBJ1-2): GAGVSQSPSNKVTEKGKDVELRCDPISGHTALYWYRQSLGQGLEFLIYFQGNSAPDKSGLPSDRFSAERTGGSVSTLTIQRTQQEDSAVYLCASLGQAGDGYTFGSGTRLTVV.

This clone was seen a single time. This chain joins TRBV5-1 and TRBJ2-5, with 7 bases fitting TRBD1. CDR3 length: 13 amino acids. Per the germline V gene, CDR1 is SGHRS and CDR2 is YFSETQ. V lost 2 bases and J lost 2; bases outside the gene matches: 0. The CDR3 protein is CASSFRGQETQYF. CDR3 bases: TGCGCCAGCAGCTTCAGGGGGCAAGAGACCCAGTACTTC.

This clone was seen a few times. CDR3 sequence reads: CASSRTSGTDTQYF. The CDR3 coding sequence is TGTGCCAGCAGCAGGACTAGCGGCACAGATACGCAGTATTTT. The V and J genes are TRBV6-5 and TRBJ2-3, with TRBD2 matching over 9 bases. The germline CDR1 and CDR2 sequences are MNHEY and SVGAGI. The V gene end was trimmed by 6 bases and the J gene end by 1 base; junction bases not matched to a gene: 2. The CDR3 contains 14 residues.

V usage is TRBV4-1 and J usage is TRBJ2-1; possible D gene TRBD2, 7 bases. Trimming took off 1 base at V and 9 bases at J, with 16 bases between the two ends. The CDR3 has 15 amino acids. Looked up from germline, CDR1 is MGHRA and CDR2 is YSYEKL. The CDR3 is CASSQGALRGGEQFF. The CDR3 DNA follows: TGCGCCAGCAGCCAAGGGGCCCTAAGGGGGGGTGAGCAGTTCTTC.

The chain is built from TRBV28 and TRBJ1-2; the D is unclear. V was shortened by 3 bases and J by 8 bases, with 13 bases between the two germline ends. The germline V gene encodes CDR1 MDHEN and CDR2 SYDVKM. The CDR3 runs to 13 residues. CDR3 in amino acids: CASSLGPLAGYTF. CDR3 bases: TGTGCCAGCAGTTTGGGCCCGCTCGCCGGCTACACCTTC.

This chain joins TRBV29-1 and TRBJ2-7, with TRBD1 matching 8 bases. Per germline, CDR1 SQVTM and CDR2 ANQGSEA. The V gene end was trimmed by 4 bases and the J gene end by 5 bases; junction bases not matched to a gene: 7. The CDR3 runs to 13 residues. CDR3 sequence (DNA): TGCAGCGTTGTTTCGGCAGGGGGCAACGAGCAGTACTTC. Translating gives CSVVSAGGNEQYF.